This TCR beta chain derives from a study of siplizumab effects on memory and regulatory T cells. Using immunoSEQ multiplex PCR, the repertoire was profiled, and TCRdb retains in-frame clones only, with some absent. This sample yields approximately 84,000 clones, of which 95% are seen a single time; around 18% belongs to the top ten. Germline trimming cut 1 base from V and 4 bases from J; bases unmatched to any gene: 9. The CDR3 length is 19 residues. The germline gives CDR1 SGHAT, CDR2 FQNNGV. The source is a human donor in good health. The gene calls are TRBV11-2 and TRBJ2-1, with TRBD2 matching over 14 bases. The sequenced sample was CD8+ T cells sorted from blood. This chain's CDR3 is CASSLAGTSGRAWYNEQFF. CDR3 in DNA: TGTGCCAGCAGCTTAGCAGGGACTAGCGGGAGAGCATGGTACAATGAGCAGTTCTTC.